These T cell receptor beta chains were read from a single sample in a study of blood T cells in healthy people across ages. Using its own MiXCR run on the 5' RACE reads, TCRdb lists one record per CDR3 protein. The data show hundreds of thousands of distinct CDR3 sequences, around 45% seen once. The sequenced sample consisted of blood. All receptors derive from a man aged 60-69 years in good health. Both conserved end residues are part of each CDR3. D genes are given only for firm matches. Size tells how often a clone was seen (once, few, many) or the class of an expanded clone, and some rows leave it out.

clone_size j_call v_call d_call cdr3_aa cdr3_nt
. TRBJ2-1 TRBV6-2/TRBV6-3 . CATTAAAEQFF TGTGCCACTACCGCGGCCGCTGAGCAGTTCTTC
few TRBJ2-1 TRBV12-3/TRBV12-4 TRBD2 CASRRGGVRGNEQFF TGTGCCAGCCGCCGTGGGGGGGTGCGGGGCAATGAGCAGTTCTTC
. TRBJ2-5 TRBV28 . CASPPVRSSSYNEQYF TGTGCCAGCCCCCCTGTGCGTTCATCATCCTACAATGAGCAGTACTTC
. TRBJ2-5 TRBV4-1 TRBD2 CASSQDPSGTYNEQYF TGCGCCAGCAGCCAAGATCCTAGCGGGACTTACAATGAGCAGTACTTC
few TRBJ2-7 TRBV4-3 . CASSQEVGLPYEQYF TGCGCCAGCAGCCAAGAGGTAGGGTTGCCCTACGAGCAGTACTTC
. TRBJ2-7 TRBV6-5 TRBD1 CAISYGTGYEQYF TGTGCCATCAGTTATGGGACAGGCTACGAGCAGTACTTC
. TRBJ2-7 TRBV7-2 TRBD2 CASSHTSGGPGEQYF TGTGCCAGCAGCCATACTAGCGGGGGCCCTGGCGAGCAGTACTTC
few TRBJ2-5 TRBV20-1 TRBD2 CSARDLPGLAGQETQYF TGCAGTGCTAGAGATTTACCCGGACTAGCGGGTCAAGAGACCCAGTACTTC
. TRBJ1-1 TRBV30 . CAWSVLGTEAFF TGTGCCTGGAGTGTCTTGGGAACTGAAGCTTTCTTT
. TRBJ2-7 TRBV10-2 TRBD2 CASSERGTSGYNEQYF TGCGCCAGCAGTGAGAGGGGGACTAGCGGTTACAATGAGCAGTACTTC
few TRBJ2-5 TRBV5-1 TRBD2 CASRLGPSGGSVETQYF TGCGCCAGCAGACTCGGGCCTAGCGGGGGGAGCGTAGAGACCCAGTACTTC
. TRBJ1-2 TRBV10-3 . CAISAHTNYGYTF TGTGCCATCAGTGCCCACACGAACTATGGCTACACCTTC
. TRBJ1-1 TRBV9 . CASSPRTATNTEAFF TGTGCCAGCAGCCCACGGACAGCTACGAACACTGAAGCTTTCTTT
. TRBJ1-1 TRBV29-1 . CSVLRNTEAFF TGCAGCGTCCTAAGGAACACTGAAGCTTTCTTT
few TRBJ2-1 TRBV15 TRBD1 CATSRAGQGAINEQFF TGTGCCACCAGCAGGGCAGGACAGGGGGCGATCAATGAGCAGTTCTTC
few TRBJ2-6 TRBV29-1 TRBD1 CSVRDRGSGANVLTF TGCAGCGTCCGGGACAGGGGTTCTGGGGCCAACGTCCTGACTTTC
few TRBJ1-4 TRBV3-1 . CASSQELNEKLFF TGTGCCAGCAGCCAGGAGCTGAATGAAAAACTGTTTTTT
. TRBJ2-1 TRBV7-2 TRBD2 CASRRERGTYNEQFF TGTGCCAGCAGGAGAGAGCGGGGGACCTACAATGAGCAGTTCTTC
. TRBJ2-1 TRBV4-1 TRBD1 CASSQVTGTGGNEQFF TGCGCCAGCAGCCAAGTTACGGGGACAGGGGGCAATGAGCAGTTCTTC
. TRBJ2-1 TRBV7-9 . CASSGGQSSSYNEQFF TGTGCCAGCAGCGGAGGACAGAGCAGCTCCTACAATGAGCAGTTCTTC
. TRBJ1-6 TRBV7-8 . CASSLHGGNSPLHF TGTGCCAGCAGCTTACACGGTGGCAATTCACCCCTCCACTTT
. TRBJ2-1 TRBV29-1 . CSVDGGRSYNEQFF TGCAGCGTTGACGGCGGACGCTCCTACAATGAGCAGTTCTTC
. TRBJ1-5 TRBV10-3 . CAISESKREDQPQHF TGTGCCATCAGTGAGTCGAAGAGGGAGGATCAGCCCCAGCATTTT
few TRBJ2-7 TRBV28 . CASTSIGLWEQYF TGTGCCAGCACCTCTATTGGGCTTTGGGAGCAGTACTTC
. TRBJ2-1 TRBV6-5 TRBD1 CASRRTGGMYEQFF TGTGCCAGCAGGAGGACAGGGGGCATGTACGAGCAGTTCTTC
few TRBJ2-7 TRBV7-9 . CASSLGSLTYEQYF TGTGCCAGCAGCTTAGGTTCACTAACCTACGAGCAGTACTTC
. TRBJ1-4 TRBV4-3 . CASSHYPGTSGEKLFF TGCGCCAGCAGCCATTATCCCGGGACATCTGGGGAAAAACTGTTTTTT
. TRBJ1-1 TRBV6-2/TRBV6-3 . CASSYPPGGGWTEAFF TGTGCCAGCAGTTACCCGCCAGGAGGAGGATGGACTGAAGCTTTCTTT
. TRBJ2-1 TRBV6-5 TRBD2 CASGRGGPYNEQFF TGTGCCAGCGGGCGGGGGGGCCCATACAATGAGCAGTTCTTC
. TRBJ2-7 TRBV27 . CASSSSSGYEQYF TGTGCCAGCAGTTCTTCTTCAGGTTACGAGCAGTACTTC
. TRBJ2-7 TRBV7-9 . CASSGDVGNEQYF TGTGCCAGCAGCGGGGACGTCGGAAACGAGCAGTACTTC
. TRBJ1-3 TRBV29-1 . CSVDGGISGNTIYF TGCAGCGTTGACGGGGGGATCTCTGGAAACACCATATATTTT
few TRBJ2-1 TRBV28 TRBD2 CASSLGGKRLAGPSSYNEQFF TGTGCCAGCAGCCTAGGTGGGAAGCGACTAGCGGGGCCGAGCTCCTACAATGAGCAGTTCTTC
. TRBJ1-1 TRBV20-1 . CSARGTALMNTEAFF TGCAGTGCTAGAGGCACAGCCCTCATGAACACTGAAGCTTTCTTT
. TRBJ2-1 TRBV5-5 TRBD1 CASSWGTGFEQFF TGTGCCAGCAGCTGGGGGACAGGGTTTGAGCAGTTCTTC
. TRBJ1-5 TRBV12-3/TRBV12-4 . CASTRRGGMGYQPQHF TGTGCCAGCACCCGCAGGGGAGGGATGGGATATCAGCCCCAGCATTTT
. TRBJ1-2 TRBV10-3 TRBD1 CAISDQGAGLVGYTF TGTGCCATCAGTGATCAGGGGGCAGGGCTTGTTGGCTACACCTTC
once TRBJ2-7 TRBV29-1 . CSVEVSPLGTYEQYF TGCAGCGTTGAAGTCTCCCCCCTAGGGACCTACGAGCAGTACTTC
few TRBJ2-5 TRBV5-5 TRBD2 CASSLMRGDYQETQYF TGTGCCAGCAGCTTAATGCGGGGGGATTACCAAGAGACCCAGTACTTC
few TRBJ1-6 TRBV2 . CASSVRQTNSPLHF TGTGCCAGCAGTGTACGACAGACTAATTCACCCCTCCACTTT
few TRBJ1-2 TRBV20-1 . CSARDGQGYYGYTF TGCAGTGCTAGAGATGGCCAGGGATACTATGGCTACACCTTC
few TRBJ1-2 TRBV7-2 . CASSLTNPTVGYTF TGTGCCAGCAGCTTAACAAACCCGACAGTCGGCTACACCTTC
few TRBJ1-5 TRBV20-1 . CSASEGPISNQPQHF TGCAGTGCTAGTGAGGGACCTATTAGCAATCAGCCCCAGCATTTT
. TRBJ2-5 TRBV30 TRBD2 CAWTLTGGLETQYF TGTGCCTGGACCCTAACGGGGGGATTAGAGACCCAGTACTTC